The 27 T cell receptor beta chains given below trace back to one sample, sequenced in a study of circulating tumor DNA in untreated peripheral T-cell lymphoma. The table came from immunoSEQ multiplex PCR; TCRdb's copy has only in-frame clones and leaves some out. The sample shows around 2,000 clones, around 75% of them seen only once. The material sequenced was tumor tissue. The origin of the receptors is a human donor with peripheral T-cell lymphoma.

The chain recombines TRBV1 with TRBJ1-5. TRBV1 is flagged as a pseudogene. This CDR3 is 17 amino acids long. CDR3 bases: TGCGCCAGCAGCCAAGTTGGGGGGGCGATTGGCAATCAGCCCCAGCATTTT. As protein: CASSQVGGAIGNQPQHF.

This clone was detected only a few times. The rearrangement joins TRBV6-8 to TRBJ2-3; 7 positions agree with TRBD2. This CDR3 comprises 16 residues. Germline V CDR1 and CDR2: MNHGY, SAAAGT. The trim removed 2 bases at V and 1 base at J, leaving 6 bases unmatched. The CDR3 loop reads CASSYTGGSGTDTQYF. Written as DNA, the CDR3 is TGTGCCAGCAGTTACACCGGGGGGAGTGGCACAGATACGCAGTATTTT.

This CDR3 is CASSMWTGNSPLHF. CDR3 nucleotides: TGTGCCAGTAGTATGTGGACAGGGAATTCACCCCTCCACTTT. V and J are TRBV19 and TRBJ1-6, with 8 bases identical to TRBD1. The CDR3 totals 14 residues. Germline CDR1 is LNHDA and CDR2 is SQIVND (reference sequence). J lost 7 bases, V lost 3 bases, and 2 bases had no gene match. The full variable domain, rest sourced from reference TRBV19 and TRBJ1-6, is DGGITQSPKYLFRKEGQNVTLSCEQNLNHDAMYWYRQDPGQGLRLIYYSQIVNDFQKGDIAEGYSVSREKKESFPLTVTSAQKNPTAFYLCASSMWTGNSPLHFGNGTRLTVT.

The CDR3 coding sequence is TGTGCCAGTAGATATGGGGCAGCGGGTGAAGCTTTCTTT. This encodes CASRYGAAGEAFF. The chain couples TRBV19 to TRBJ1-1, with D possibly matching TRBD1 (5 bases). Between the trimmed V and J ends, which lost 6 bases and 7 bases, there was a span of 15 bases. This CDR3 is 13 amino acids long. Per the germline V gene, CDR1 is LNHDA and CDR2 is SQIVND (reference sequence). The whole variable domain, remainder taken from reference TRBV19 and TRBJ1-1, is DGGITQSPKYLFRKEGQNVTLSCEQNLNHDAMYWYRQDPGQGLRLIYYSQIVNDFQKGDIAEGYSVSREKKESFPLTVTSAQKNPTAFYLCASRYGAAGEAFFGQGTRLTVV.

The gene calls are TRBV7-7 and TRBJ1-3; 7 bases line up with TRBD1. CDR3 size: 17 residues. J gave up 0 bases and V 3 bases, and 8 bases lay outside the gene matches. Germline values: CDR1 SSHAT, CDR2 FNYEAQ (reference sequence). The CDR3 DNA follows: TGTGCCAGCAGCTTCTCCCAGGGGGTCTTCTCTGGAAACACCATATATTTT. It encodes CASSFSQGVFSGNTIYF.

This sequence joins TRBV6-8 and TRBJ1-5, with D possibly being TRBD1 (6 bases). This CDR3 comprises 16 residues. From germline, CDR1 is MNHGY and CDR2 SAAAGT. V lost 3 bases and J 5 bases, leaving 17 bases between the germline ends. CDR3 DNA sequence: TGTGCCAGCAGTTATACCCTCGGGGGGGCGGATCAGCCCCAGCATTTT. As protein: CASSYTLGGADQPQHF.

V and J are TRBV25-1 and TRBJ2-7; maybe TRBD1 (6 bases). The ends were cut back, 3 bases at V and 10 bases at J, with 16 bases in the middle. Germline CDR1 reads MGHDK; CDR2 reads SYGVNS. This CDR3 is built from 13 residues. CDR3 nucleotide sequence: TGTGCCAGCAGTGATAGTTTATGGGACACCCAGTACTTC. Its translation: CASSDSLWDTQYF.

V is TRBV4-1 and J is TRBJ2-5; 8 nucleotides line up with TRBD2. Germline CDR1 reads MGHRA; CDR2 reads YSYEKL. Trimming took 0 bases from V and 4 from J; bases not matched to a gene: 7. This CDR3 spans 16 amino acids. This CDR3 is CASSQDGTRGGETQYF. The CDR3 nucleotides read TGCGCCAGCAGCCAAGATGGGACTAGGGGCGGAGAGACCCAGTACTTC.

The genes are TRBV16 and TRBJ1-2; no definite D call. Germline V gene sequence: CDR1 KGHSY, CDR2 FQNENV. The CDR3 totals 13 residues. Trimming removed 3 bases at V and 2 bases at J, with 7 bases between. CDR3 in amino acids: CASSHPENYGYTF. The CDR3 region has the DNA TGTGCCAGCAGCCACCCAGAAAACTATGGCTACACCTTC. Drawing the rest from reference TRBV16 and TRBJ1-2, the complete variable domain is GEEVAQTPKHLVRGEGQKAKLYCAPIKGHSYVFWYQQVLKNEFKFLISFQNENVFDETGMPKERFSAKCLPNSPCSLEIQATKLEDSAVYFCASSHPENYGYTFGSGTRLTVV.

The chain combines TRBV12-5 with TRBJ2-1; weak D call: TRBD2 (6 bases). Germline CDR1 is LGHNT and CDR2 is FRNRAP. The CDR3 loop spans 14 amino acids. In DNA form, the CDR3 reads TGTGCCAGCACCTTGGGGGGATCCTACAATGAGCAGTTCTTC. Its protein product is CASTLGGSYNEQFF.

In DNA, the CDR3 is TGTGCCAGTAAAGGAGGACACTCGAACACCGGGGAGCTGTTTTTT. This encodes CASKGGHSNTGELFF. V gene TRBV19 combines with J gene TRBJ2-2; D may be TRBD1 or TRBD2 (5 bases each). V lost 7 bases, J lost 0 bases, and 12 bases lay in between. In germline, CDR1 is LNHDA, CDR2 SQIVND (reference sequence). This CDR3 region has 15 residues.

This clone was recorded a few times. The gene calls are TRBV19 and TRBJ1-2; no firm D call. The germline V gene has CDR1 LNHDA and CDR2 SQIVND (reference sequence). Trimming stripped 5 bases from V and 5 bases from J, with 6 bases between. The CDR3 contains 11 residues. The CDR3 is CASSFTYGYTF. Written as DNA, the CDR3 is TGTGCCAGTAGTTTCACTTATGGCTACACCTTC.

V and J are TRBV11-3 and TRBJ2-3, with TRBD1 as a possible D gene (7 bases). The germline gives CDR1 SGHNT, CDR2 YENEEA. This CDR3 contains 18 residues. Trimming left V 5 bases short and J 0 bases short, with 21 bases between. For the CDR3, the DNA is TGTGCCAGCAGCGGGGGGACAGACTACACACTCAGCACAGATACGCAGTATTTT. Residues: CASSGGTDYTLSTDTQYF.

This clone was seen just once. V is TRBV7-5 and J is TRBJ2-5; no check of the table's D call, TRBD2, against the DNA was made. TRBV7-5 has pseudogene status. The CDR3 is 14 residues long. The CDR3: CASSPGTIQETQYF. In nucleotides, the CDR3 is TGTGCCAGCAGCCCCGGAACTATCCAAGAGACCCAGTACTTC.

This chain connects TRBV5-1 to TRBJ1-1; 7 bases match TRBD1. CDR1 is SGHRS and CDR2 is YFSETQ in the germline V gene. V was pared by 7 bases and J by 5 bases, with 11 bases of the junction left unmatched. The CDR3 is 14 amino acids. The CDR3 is CASSPPQGVTEAFF. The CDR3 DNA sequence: TGCGCCAGCTCACCCCCTCAGGGGGTGACTGAAGCTTTCTTT.

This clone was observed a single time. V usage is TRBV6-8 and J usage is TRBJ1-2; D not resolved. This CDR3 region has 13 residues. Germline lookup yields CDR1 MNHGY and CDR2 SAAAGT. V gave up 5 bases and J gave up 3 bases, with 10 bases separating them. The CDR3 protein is CASSVKPDYGYTF. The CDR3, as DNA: TGTGCCAGCAGTGTTAAGCCCGACTATGGCTACACCTTC.

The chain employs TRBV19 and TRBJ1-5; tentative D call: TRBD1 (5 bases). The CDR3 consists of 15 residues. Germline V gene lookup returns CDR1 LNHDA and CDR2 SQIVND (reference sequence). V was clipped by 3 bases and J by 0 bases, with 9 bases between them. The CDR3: CASSMGLLSNQPQHF. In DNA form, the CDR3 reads TGTGCCAGTAGTATGGGACTTCTTAGCAATCAGCCCCAGCATTTT. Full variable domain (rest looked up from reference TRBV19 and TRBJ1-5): DGGITQSPKYLFRKEGQNVTLSCEQNLNHDAMYWYRQDPGQGLRLIYYSQIVNDFQKGDIAEGYSVSREKKESFPLTVTSAQKNPTAFYLCASSMGLLSNQPQHFGDGTRLSIL.

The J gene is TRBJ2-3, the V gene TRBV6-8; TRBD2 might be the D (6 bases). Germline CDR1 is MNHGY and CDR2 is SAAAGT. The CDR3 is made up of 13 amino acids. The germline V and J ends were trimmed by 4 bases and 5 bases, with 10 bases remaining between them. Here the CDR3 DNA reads TGTGCCAGCAGTTGGCGGGGTGGAGATACGCAGTATTTT. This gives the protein CASSWRGGDTQYF.

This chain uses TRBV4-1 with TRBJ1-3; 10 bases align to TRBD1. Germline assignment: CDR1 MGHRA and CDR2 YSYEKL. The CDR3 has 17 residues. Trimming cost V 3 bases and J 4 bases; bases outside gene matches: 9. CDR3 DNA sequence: TGCGCCAGCAGCCAGCCTACCGGGACAGGGGACGGAAACACCATATATTTT. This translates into CASSQPTGTGDGNTIYF.

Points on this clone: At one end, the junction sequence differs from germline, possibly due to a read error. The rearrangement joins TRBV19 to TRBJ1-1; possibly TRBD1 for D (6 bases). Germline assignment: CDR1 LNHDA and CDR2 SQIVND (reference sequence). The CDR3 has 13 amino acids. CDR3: CASSPGVNTETFF. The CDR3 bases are TGTGCCAGTAGCCCAGGGGTGAACACTGAAACTTTCTTT.

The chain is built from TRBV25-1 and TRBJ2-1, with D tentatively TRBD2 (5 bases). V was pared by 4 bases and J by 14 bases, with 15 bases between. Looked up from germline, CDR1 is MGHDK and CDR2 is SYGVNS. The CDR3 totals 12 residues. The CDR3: CASSGLRTREFF. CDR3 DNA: TGTGCCAGCAGTGGACTTAGGACGAGGGAGTTCTTC.

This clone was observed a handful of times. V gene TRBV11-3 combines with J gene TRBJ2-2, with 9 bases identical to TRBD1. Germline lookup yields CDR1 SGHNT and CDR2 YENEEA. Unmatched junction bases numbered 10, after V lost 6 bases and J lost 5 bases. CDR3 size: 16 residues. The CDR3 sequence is CASRFAGTGMTGELFF. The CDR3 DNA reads TGTGCCAGCAGATTTGCCGGGACAGGGATGACCGGGGAGCTGTTTTTT.

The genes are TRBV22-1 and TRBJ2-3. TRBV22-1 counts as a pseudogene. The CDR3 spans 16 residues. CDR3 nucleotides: TGTGCCAGCAGTTTATTGGGCGGATCTAGCACAGATACGCAGTATTTT. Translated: CASSLLGGSSTDTQYF.

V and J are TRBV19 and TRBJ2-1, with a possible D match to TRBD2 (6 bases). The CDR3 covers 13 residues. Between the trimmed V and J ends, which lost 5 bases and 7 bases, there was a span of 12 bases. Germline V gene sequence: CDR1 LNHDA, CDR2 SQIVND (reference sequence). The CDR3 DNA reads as TGTGCCAGTAGTGCAATGACTAGTAATGAGCAGTTCTTC. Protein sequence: CASSAMTSNEQFF.

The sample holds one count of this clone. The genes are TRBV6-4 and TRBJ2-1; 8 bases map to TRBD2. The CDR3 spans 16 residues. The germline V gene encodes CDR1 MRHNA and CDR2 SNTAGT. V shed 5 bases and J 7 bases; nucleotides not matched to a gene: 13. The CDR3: CASSYLRGSGKNEQFF. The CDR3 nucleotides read TGTGCCAGCAGTTACCTCCGTGGTAGCGGGAAGAATGAGCAGTTCTTC.

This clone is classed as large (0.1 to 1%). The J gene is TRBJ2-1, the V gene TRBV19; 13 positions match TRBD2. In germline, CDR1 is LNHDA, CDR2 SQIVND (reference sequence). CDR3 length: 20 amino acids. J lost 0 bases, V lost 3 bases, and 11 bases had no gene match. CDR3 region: CASSILTSGRAVSSYNEQFF. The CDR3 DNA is TGTGCCAGTAGTATTCTAACTAGCGGGAGGGCCGTAAGCTCCTACAATGAGCAGTTCTTC. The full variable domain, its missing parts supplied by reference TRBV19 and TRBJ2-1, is DGGITQSPKYLFRKEGQNVTLSCEQNLNHDAMYWYRQDPGQGLRLIYYSQIVNDFQKGDIAEGYSVSREKKESFPLTVTSAQKNPTAFYLCASSILTSGRAVSSYNEQFFGPGTRLTVL.

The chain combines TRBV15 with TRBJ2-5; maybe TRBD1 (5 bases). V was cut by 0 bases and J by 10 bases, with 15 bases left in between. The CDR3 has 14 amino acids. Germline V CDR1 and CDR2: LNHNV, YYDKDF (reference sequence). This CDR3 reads CATSREGLTTDQYF. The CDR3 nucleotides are TGTGCCACCAGCAGAGAGGGATTAACGACAGACCAGTACTTC.